Shown below are 17 T cell receptor beta chains from a single sample sequenced in a study of T-cell reconstitution after alpha-beta-depleted transplantation in children. Unique molecular identifiers were incorporated when the TCRbeta library was constructed. TCRdb re-derived calls from the PCR reads in MiXCR, one entry per CDR3 protein. The sample includes some 530,000 distinct CDR3 sequences, around 12% seen only once; the top ten take approximately 5.4%. The sequences come from PBMCs from the stem cell graft donor, collected from the stem cell graft. The receptor source for this set is a human donor who donated a stem cell graft to a child with combined immunodeficiency.

At least ten counts were recorded for this clonotype. This sequence joins TRBV6-2 or TRBV6-3 and TRBJ2-2; tentatively, D is TRBD2 (5 bases). Germline V CDR1 and CDR2: MNHEY, SVGEGT. The CDR3 runs to 15 residues. V was cut by 5 bases and J by 2 bases, with 12 bases left in between. The CDR3: CASSPKGLNTGELFF. Here the CDR3 DNA reads TGTGCCAGCAGTCCCAAAGGACTCAACACCGGGGAGCTGTTTTTT.

The J gene is TRBJ2-7, the V gene TRBV5-6; perhaps TRBD1 as D (6 bases). Trimming shortened V by 2 bases and J by 0 bases, and 9 bases separated the two germline ends. This CDR3 spans 14 amino acids. CDR1 and CDR2 (germline): SGHDT, YYEEEE. The CDR3 region has the DNA TGTGCCAGCAGCTTCGGGACACCCTCCTACGAGCAGTACTTC. Its protein product is CASSFGTPSYEQYF.

This chain links TRBV7-3 with TRBJ2-5; 8 nucleotides align to TRBD1. V was pared by 3 bases and J by 3 bases, with 6 bases of the junction left unmatched. There are 15 residues in the CDR3. Germline V gene lookup returns CDR1 SGHTA and CDR2 FQGTGA. CDR3 bases: TGTGCCAGCAGCTTCGGACAGGGCTTTGAAGAGACCCAGTACTTC. Its protein product is CASSFGQGFEETQYF.

The rearrangement joins TRBV2 to TRBJ2-2; D is possibly TRBD1 (6 bases). This CDR3 has 16 amino acids. The germline V and J ends were trimmed by 6 bases and 2 bases, with 16 bases remaining between them. Germline V gene lookup returns CDR1 SNHLY and CDR2 FYNNEI. The CDR3 is CASRLVRGYNTGELFF. The DNA for the CDR3 is TGTGCCAGCAGATTAGTAAGGGGGTACAACACCGGGGAGCTGTTTTTT. The full variable domain, rest sourced from reference TRBV2 and TRBJ2-2, is EPEVTQTPSHQVTQMGQEVILRCVPISNHLYFYWYRQILGQKVEFLVSFYNNEISEKSEIFDDQFSVERPDGSNFTLKIRSTKLEDSAMYFCASRLVRGYNTGELFFGEGSRLTVL.

The J gene is TRBJ1-2, the V gene TRBV12-3 or TRBV12-4, with D possibly TRBD1 on 6 matching bases. This CDR3 spans 16 amino acids. Trimming left V 4 bases short and J 0 bases short, with 15 bases between. The CDR3 here is CASSWGRDTSNYGYTF. CDR3 bases: TGTGCCAGCAGTTGGGGCCGGGACACCTCTAACTATGGCTACACCTTC.

In its sample, this clonotype was seen a few times. The gene calls are TRBV7-9 and TRBJ2-7; D is ambiguous. The V end lost 3 bases, the J end lost 6 bases, and 12 bases lay between the germline ends. This CDR3 has 13 residues. CDR1 and CDR2 from the germline V gene are SEHNR and FQNEAQ (reference sequence). CDR3 loop: CASSLGQGAEQYF. In DNA, the CDR3 is TGTGCCAGCAGCTTGGGCCAAGGTGCCGAGCAGTACTTC.

The chain employs TRBV30 and TRBJ2-3; the D gene is possibly TRBD2 (5 bases). The CDR3 is made up of 13 amino acids. Trimming left V 5 bases short and J 2 bases short, with 11 bases between. In germline, CDR1 is GTSNPN, CDR2 SVGIG (reference sequence). CDR3 in amino acids: CAWRGADTDTQYF. DNA of the CDR3: TGTGCCTGGCGAGGAGCGGACACAGATACGCAGTATTTT.

This clonotype has a handful of counts. J is TRBJ2-7 and V is TRBV15; 7 bases fit TRBD2. Unmatched junction bases numbered 4, after V lost 0 bases and J lost 5 bases. The CDR3 has 14 amino acids. Germline V gene sequence: CDR1 LNHNV, CDR2 YYDKDF (reference sequence). The CDR3 nucleotides are TGTGCCACCAGCAGAGAAAGGGCGGGGGACGAGCAGTACTTC. It translates to CATSRERAGDEQYF.

This clonotype was seen repeatedly, ten times or more. This chain links TRBV20-1 with TRBJ2-7; the D gene could be TRBD1 or TRBD2 (6 bases each). Germline lookup yields CDR1 DFQATT and CDR2 SNEGSKA (reference sequence). This CDR3 region has 13 residues. V was trimmed by 7 bases and J by 4 bases, leaving 17 bases between them. CDR3 amino acids: CSGQVPGAYEQYF. The CDR3 nucleotides read TGCAGTGGCCAAGTACCGGGGGCGTACGAGCAGTACTTC.

This clonotype turned up a few times. The chain employs TRBV12-3 or TRBV12-4 and TRBJ1-2, with TRBD1 matching over 9 bases. V dropped 6 bases and J dropped 7; count of bases not matched to a gene: 6. The CDR3 covers 13 residues. The chain's CDR3 is CASSRQGEPGYTF. CDR3 bases: TGTGCCAGCAGCCGACAGGGGGAGCCTGGCTACACCTTC.

This clonotype was counted between two and nine times. The rearrangement links TRBV20-1 to TRBJ2-5; D unclear. Germline CDR1 is DFQATT and CDR2 is SNEGSKA (reference sequence). The CDR3 contains 14 residues. Trimming left V 3 bases short and J 5 bases short, with 16 bases between. The chain's CDR3 is CSASTSRRLETQYF. Written as DNA, the CDR3 is TGCAGTGCTAGTACATCACGCAGACTGGAGACCCAGTACTTC.

This clonotype occurred a few times. This chain links TRBV12-3 or TRBV12-4 with TRBJ2-1, with D possibly TRBD2 on 6 matching bases. This CDR3 spans 17 amino acids. V was cut by 4 bases and J by 3 bases, with 19 bases left in between. This CDR3 reads CASSSPRVADNYNEQFF. CDR3 DNA sequence: TGTGCCAGCAGTTCTCCACGGGTAGCGGACAACTACAATGAGCAGTTCTTC.

This clonotype was found a few times. The J gene is TRBJ2-7, the V gene TRBV29-1, with a possible D match to TRBD1 (5 bases). V dropped 7 bases and J dropped 9 bases, with 22 bases sitting between them. Looked up from germline, CDR1 is SQVTM and CDR2 is ANQGSEA. The CDR3 is 13 residues long. The CDR3 bases are TGCAGCGCTCTCACAGGAGATAACGTCGGGCAGTACTTC. As protein: CSALTGDNVGQYF.

This clonotype was counted at least ten times. J is TRBJ2-7 and V is TRBV12-3 or TRBV12-4, with 10 nucleotides matching TRBD1. V dropped 8 bases and J dropped 6; count of bases not matched to a gene: 10. This CDR3 region has 14 residues. The CDR3 loop reads CASATGTGASEQYF. The CDR3 coding sequence is TGTGCCAGCGCAACCGGGACAGGGGCATCCGAGCAGTACTTC.

As for this clonotype: A much larger clone lies a single base off, so this may be a read error. The chain carries TRBV6-2 or TRBV6-3 and TRBJ2-1, with D perhaps TRBD1 (5 bases). Germline V gene data show CDR1 as MNHEY and CDR2 as SVGEGT. V was pared by 1 base and J by 1 base, with 8 bases between. The CDR3 has 15 residues. CDR3 protein: CASSYWGRSYNEQFF. The CDR3 DNA reads TGTGCCAGCAGTTACTGGGGCAGATCCTACAATGAGCAGTTCTTC.

The chain uses TRBV7-8 and TRBJ2-3; unclear D gene. Per germline, CDR1 SGHVS and CDR2 FQNEAQ. V dropped 4 bases and J dropped 2 bases, with 7 bases sitting between them. The CDR3 extends over 13 amino acids. CDR3 DNA: TGTGCCAGCAGCTGGCACCCCACAGATACGCAGTATTTT. This gives the protein CASSWHPTDTQYF. The full variable domain, in which reference TRBV7-8 and TRBJ2-3 provide the parts outside the CDR3, is GAGVSQSPRYKVAKRGQDVALRCDPISGHVSLFWYQQALGQGPEFLTYFQNEAQLDKSGLPSDRFFAERPEGSVSTLKIQRTQQEDSAVYLCASSWHPTDTQYFGPGTRLTVL.

This clonotype was seen ten or more times. J is TRBJ2-3 and V is TRBV10-3; 10 bases map to TRBD2. CDR1 and CDR2 (germline): ENHRY, SYGVKD. Trimming at V came to 4 bases and at J to 2 bases, leaving 6 bases not matched to a gene. The CDR3 spans 16 residues. The CDR3 coding sequence is TGTGCCATCAGTGTAACTAGCGGGACAGTCACAGATACGCAGTATTTT. Translated, it gives CAISVTSGTVTDTQYF.